The 18 T cell receptor beta chains in this list originate from one sample, sequenced in a study of T cells in narcolepsy. Using immunoSEQ multiplex PCR, the repertoire was profiled, and TCRdb retains in-frame clones only, with some absent. The sample lists about 10,000 clones; around 75% were seen once. Sequencing input: CD45RA- memory CD8+ T cells from PBMCs. These receptors were collected from a human donor with narcolepsy.

This chain joins TRBV5-3 and TRBJ2-4; D gene uncertain. TRBV5-3 is marked as an open reading frame, function uncertain. CDR3 length: 12 amino acids. V lost 8 bases to trimming and J lost 8 bases, with 14 bases between them. The CDR3 bases are TGTGCCAGCAGCCCGGATGGAGACATTCAGTACTTC. This codes for CASSPDGDIQYF.

The genes are TRBV4-1 and TRBJ1-5; D is possibly TRBD1 (5 bases). V was cut by 3 bases and J by 3 bases, with 9 bases left in between. CDR3 length equals 14 residues. Germline-derived CDR1 and CDR2 are MGHRA and YSYEKL. The CDR3 nucleotides read TGCGCCAGCAGCCACCCGGGACCCAATCAGCCCCAGCATTTT. It specifies CASSHPGPNQPQHF.

The V gene is TRBV4-3, the J gene TRBJ2-7, with a possible D match to TRBD1 (6 bases). Germline V gives CDR1 LGHNA, CDR2 YSLEER. The CDR3 totals 13 residues. With 4 bases removed from V and 5 bases from J, the gap between germline ends came to 12 bases. The CDR3 is CASSREQGNEQYF. DNA of the CDR3: TGCGCCAGCAGCCGCGAACAGGGCAACGAGCAGTACTTC.

CDR3 sequence: CASSQMGDTEAFF. CDR3 coding DNA: TGCGCCAGCAGCCAAATGGGGGACACTGAAGCTTTCTTT. The genes are TRBV4-3 and TRBJ1-1; weak D call: TRBD1 (5 bases). CDR3 length: 13 amino acids. Trimming left V 2 bases short and J 3 bases short, with 7 bases between. Germline loops: CDR1 LGHNA, CDR2 YSLEER.

This rearrangement joins TRBV5-4 to TRBJ2-7, with a tentative D call TRBD2 (6 bases). The CDR3 runs to 17 residues. Germline loops: CDR1 SGHNT, CDR2 YYREEE (reference sequence). Between the trimmed V and J ends, which lost 4 bases and 3 bases, there was a span of 23 bases. CDR3 amino acids: CASSDGDGLGGSYEQYF. The CDR3 bases are TGTGCCAGCAGCGACGGGGATGGTTTAGGAGGGAGCTACGAGCAGTACTTC.

V gene TRBV4-2 combines with J gene TRBJ2-2; 12 bases are a match to TRBD2. V was clipped by 4 bases and J by 0 bases; unmatched bases: 9. The CDR3 has 19 amino acids. Germline values: CDR1 LGHNA, CDR2 YNFKEQ. For the CDR3, the DNA is TGTGCCAGCAGCCTCCCGAGACTAGCGGGGGAATCGAACACCGGGGAGCTGTTTTTT. Translated: CASSLPRLAGESNTGELFF.

This sequence joins TRBV2 and TRBJ2-7; 9 nucleotides agree with TRBD1. From germline, CDR1 is SNHLY and CDR2 FYNNEI. This CDR3 has 13 residues. Trimming cost V 8 bases and J 6 bases; bases outside gene matches: 8. The CDR3 coding sequence is TGTGCCAGCCTCCAGGGACAGGGAGGCGAGCAGTACTTC. Amino acids: CASLQGQGGEQYF.

V and J are TRBV7-3 and TRBJ2-3; D is unresolved. Germline assignment: CDR1 SGHTA and CDR2 FQGTGA. V was shortened by 3 bases and J by 6 bases, with 13 bases between the two germline ends. The CDR3 covers 14 residues. This CDR3 reads CASSLGPYGDTQYF. The CDR3 DNA reads TGTGCCAGCAGCTTGGGTCCGTATGGGGATACGCAGTATTTT.

The chain couples TRBV4-3 to TRBJ2-1; 12 positions agree with TRBD2. The CDR3 length is 19 residues. Germline V gene data show CDR1 as LGHNA and CDR2 as YSLEER. The J segment lost 6 bases and the V segment lost 0 bases, leaving 12 bases of the junction unmatched. This CDR3 is CASSQEIWTSGEGGNEQFF. CDR3 coding DNA: TGCGCCAGCAGCCAAGAGATTTGGACTAGCGGGGAGGGAGGCAATGAGCAGTTCTTC.

The rearrangement links TRBV19 to TRBJ1-1, with D unresolved. This CDR3 comprises 13 residues. Trimming removed 4 bases at V and 4 bases at J, with 10 bases between. Looked up from germline, CDR1 is LNHDA and CDR2 is SQIVND (reference sequence). This CDR3 is CASSRKIFTEAFF. CDR3 nucleotide sequence: TGTGCCAGTAGTAGAAAGATATTCACTGAAGCTTTCTTT.

V usage is TRBV18 and J usage is TRBJ2-7; D is unresolved. Germline V gives CDR1 KGHSH, CDR2 LQKENI. This CDR3 is 16 amino acids long. The germline V and J ends were trimmed by 3 bases and 2 bases, with 17 bases remaining between them. The DNA of the CDR3 is TGTGCCAGCTCACCTAGGGCTTTCTATTCCCCCTACGAGCAGTACTTC. Protein sequence: CASSPRAFYSPYEQYF.

CDR3 amino acids: CASSYSTRDSTYEQYF. CDR3 bases: TGTGCCAGCAGTTACTCGACTCGGGACAGTACCTACGAGCAGTACTTC. V and J are TRBV6-5 and TRBJ2-7; TRBD1 agrees at 7 bases. The germline V gene has CDR1 MNHEY and CDR2 SVGAGI. The J segment lost 2 bases and the V segment lost 0 bases, leaving 7 bases of the junction unmatched. The CDR3 consists of 16 residues.

The chain combines TRBV5-1 with TRBJ2-6; unclear D gene. In germline, CDR1 is SGHRS, CDR2 YFSETQ. The length of the CDR3 is 18 residues. The V and J ends lost 7 bases and 5 bases respectively, with 25 bases between them. CDR3 nucleotides: TGCGCCAGCTTCGCACAATCGGTTTCACAAAGTCGGGCCAACGTCCTGACTTTC. This gives the protein CASFAQSVSQSRANVLTF.

The chain recombines TRBV11-2 with TRBJ2-1; D not resolved. Germline values: CDR1 SGHAT, CDR2 FQNNGV. CDR3 length: 16 residues. Trimming shortened V by 4 bases and J by 1 base, and 14 bases separated the two germline ends. CDR3: CASSSTPLGSYNEQFF. DNA of the CDR3: TGTGCCAGCAGCTCAACCCCTCTCGGATCCTACAATGAGCAGTTCTTC.

This chain connects TRBV11-3 to TRBJ2-1; no clear D gene. V was clipped by 5 bases and J by 3 bases, with 14 bases between them. Germline CDR1 is SGHNT and CDR2 is YENEEA. The CDR3 runs to 15 residues. CDR3 protein: CASSPRVVGYNEQFF. The CDR3 region has the DNA TGTGCCAGCAGCCCCCGGGTAGTGGGCTACAATGAGCAGTTCTTC. The variable domain in full, completed from reference TRBV11-3 and TRBJ2-1, reads EAGVVQSPRYKIIEKKQPVAFWCNPISGHNTLYWYLQNLGQGPELLIRYENEEAVDDSQLPKDRFSAERLKGVDSTLKIQPAELGDSAVYLCASSPRVVGYNEQFFGPGTRLTVL.

This chain uses TRBV4-3 with TRBJ2-7, with D perhaps being TRBD1 or TRBD2 (5 bases each). The V gene lost 3 bases and the J gene lost 3 bases, with 18 bases spanning the gap. Germline V gives CDR1 LGHNA, CDR2 YSLEER. The CDR3 extends over 16 amino acids. CDR3 region: CASSHSYPGTHYEQYF. In DNA form, the CDR3 reads TGCGCCAGCAGCCATTCCTACCCGGGGACCCACTACGAGCAGTACTTC.

V usage is TRBV19 and J usage is TRBJ2-5; 10 bases match TRBD2. The trim removed 4 bases at V and 1 base at J, leaving 6 bases unmatched. In germline, CDR1 is LNHDA, CDR2 SQIVND (reference sequence). The CDR3 has 16 amino acids. CDR3 amino acids: CASSKVAGGLQETQYF. CDR3 bases: TGTGCCAGTAGTAAAGTAGCGGGGGGCCTCCAAGAGACCCAGTACTTC.

The chain links TRBV19 to TRBJ1-1, with no clear D. The V gene lost 3 bases and the J gene lost 4 bases, with 6 bases spanning the gap. The CDR3 is 12 amino acids. Per the germline V gene, CDR1 is LNHDA and CDR2 is SQIVND (reference sequence). The CDR3 DNA sequence: TGTGCCAGTAGTATTGGTCCCACTGAAGCTTTCTTT. Translation gives CASSIGPTEAFF.